These 6 T cell receptor beta chains came from one sample sequenced in a study of technical replicates of blood from several donors. The method was immunoSEQ multiplex PCR; TCRdb's version includes in-frame clones alone and lacks a portion of them. The sample contains roughly 87,000 clones, approximately 96% of which appear only once. The material sequenced was T cells isolated from PBMCs. The receptors stem from a human donor in good health.

V usage is TRBV5-6 and J usage is TRBJ2-7; TRBD2 matches at 7 bases. The V segment lost 0 bases and the J segment 3 bases; nucleotides outside the gene matches: 9. Germline CDR1 reads SGHDT; CDR2 reads YYEEEE. This CDR3 has 16 amino acids. Here the CDR3 reads CASSLDGASGGYEQYF. The CDR3 region has the DNA TGTGCCAGCAGCTTGGATGGGGCCTCGGGGGGCTACGAGCAGTACTTC.

The chain recombines TRBV4-2 with TRBJ1-6; a weak D match, TRBD1 (5 bases). The germline gives CDR1 LGHNA, CDR2 YNFKEQ. Trimming took 0 bases from V and 1 from J, leaving 16 bases between them. CDR3 length: 19 residues. Here the CDR3 reads CASSQDPWRGGSYNSPLHF. CDR3 sequence (DNA): TGTGCCAGCAGCCAAGATCCATGGAGGGGAGGGTCCTATAATTCACCCCTCCACTTT.

The chain employs TRBV9 and TRBJ2-2; D remains ambiguous. Germline CDR1 is SGDLS and CDR2 is YYNGEE. The V and J ends lost 5 bases and 5 bases respectively, with 7 bases between them. The CDR3 consists of 12 residues. The CDR3 nucleotides read TGTGCCAGCAGGCGAGATACCGGGGAGCTGTTTTTT. It specifies CASRRDTGELFF. Looking up the rest from reference TRBV9 and TRBJ2-2 gives the full variable domain: DSGVTQTPKHLITATGQRVTLRCSPRSGDLSVYWYQQSLDQGLQFLIQYYNGEERAKGNILERFSAQQFPDLHSELNLSSLELGDSALYFCASRRDTGELFFGEGSRLTVL.

The V call is TRBV5-1, the J call TRBJ2-3; 12 nucleotides align to TRBD2. CDR3 length: 16 amino acids. V was clipped by 3 bases and J by 4 bases; unmatched bases: 6. CDR1 is SGHRS, CDR2 YFSETQ, per germline. The CDR3: CASSWTLAGGSDTQYF. The CDR3 DNA reads as TGCGCCAGCAGCTGGACCCTAGCGGGAGGGTCAGATACGCAGTATTTT.

This chain connects TRBV7-9 to TRBJ2-7, with D hard to call. The CDR3 has 12 amino acids. V dropped 1 base and J dropped 6 bases, with 7 bases sitting between them. Germline CDR1 is SEHNR and CDR2 is FQNEAQ (reference sequence). This CDR3 is CASSLDGGEQYF. DNA of the CDR3: TGTGCCAGCAGCTTAGATGGCGGCGAGCAGTACTTC.

The chain combines TRBV7-9 with TRBJ2-1; 7 bases agree with TRBD1. This CDR3 is 15 amino acids long. J gave up 2 bases and V 5 bases, and 6 bases lay outside the gene matches. The germline V gene encodes CDR1 SEHNR and CDR2 FQNEAQ (reference sequence). The CDR3 DNA is TGTGCCAGCAGCCCAGGGGGAAGGGCCTACAATGAGCAGTTCTTC. This encodes CASSPGGRAYNEQFF.